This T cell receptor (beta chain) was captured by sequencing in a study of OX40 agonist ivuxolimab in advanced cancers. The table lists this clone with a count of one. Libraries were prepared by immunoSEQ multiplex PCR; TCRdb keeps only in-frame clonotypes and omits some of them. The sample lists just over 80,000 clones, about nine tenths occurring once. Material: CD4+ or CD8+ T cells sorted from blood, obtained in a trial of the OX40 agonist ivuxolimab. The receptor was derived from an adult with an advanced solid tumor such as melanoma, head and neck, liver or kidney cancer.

This chain's CDR3 is CASSLKSQSSGNTIYF. CDR3 sequence (DNA): TGCGCCAGCAGCTTGAAAAGTCAGTCCTCTGGAAACACCATATATTTT. V usage is TRBV5-1 and J usage is TRBJ1-3; D is ambiguous. V lost 1 base, J lost 0 bases, and 11 bases lay in between. Germline CDR1 and CDR2: SGHRS and YFSETQ. This CDR3 has 16 residues.